This TCR beta chain was obtained from a study of human thymus T cells. Study observations and caveats: Blood and thymic repertoires both appeared biased in V and J gene usage. Overlap was high between thymic repertoires from unrelated individuals, as reported in related research.

In regard to this clone: What it binds is not known.

Assay used: immunoSEQ multiplex PCR; TCRdb lists only in-frame clones, some missing. The sample contains some 72,000 clones, approximately 96% of which appear only once. Resections obtained during corrective heart surgery supplied the thymus tissue. Donation came from healthy Finnish infants having corrective surgery for congenital heart defects. The CDR3 consists of 17 residues. Per the germline V gene, CDR1 is LGHNA and CDR2 is YSLEER. V was clipped by 0 bases and J by 2 bases, with 14 bases between them. The rearrangement uses TRBV4-3 and TRBJ2-1, with D possibly matching TRBD1 (6 bases). This receptor was identified in a boy in the first two years of life with a congenital heart defect but otherwise immunologically healthy. Sequencing used thymus tissue. Here the CDR3 reads CASSQERGQPAYNEQFF. In DNA, the CDR3 is TGCGCCAGCAGCCAAGAAAGGGGACAACCAGCCTACAATGAGCAGTTCTTC.